This T cell receptor beta chain emerged from a study of post-analysis software for immune sequencing data. Points from the study as a whole: The study found TRBV5-6, TRBV5-1 and TRBV20-1 among about 5 TRBV segments more frequent in patients than controls.

V was trimmed by 1 base and J by 0 bases, leaving 16 bases between them. The germline gives CDR1 SGHVS, CDR2 FQNEAQ. This CDR3 spans 18 amino acids. This clonotype was recorded a few times. Its antigen is still unknown. Included in the TCR beta cDNA libraries were unique molecular identifiers. Each CDR3 protein is one row after TCRdb ran MiXCR on the PCR reads. The sample lists more than 350,000 distinct CDR3 sequences; 30% to 45% were seen once. The TCR was taken from a girl aged 2-15 years with multiple sclerosis. The sequenced sample consisted of blood. This chain uses TRBV7-8 with TRBJ1-5; a weak D match, TRBD1 (6 bases). The CDR3 loop reads CASSLDPDRADSNQPQHF. Here the CDR3 DNA reads TGTGCCAGCAGCTTAGATCCGGACAGAGCCGATAGCAATCAGCCCCAGCATTTT.